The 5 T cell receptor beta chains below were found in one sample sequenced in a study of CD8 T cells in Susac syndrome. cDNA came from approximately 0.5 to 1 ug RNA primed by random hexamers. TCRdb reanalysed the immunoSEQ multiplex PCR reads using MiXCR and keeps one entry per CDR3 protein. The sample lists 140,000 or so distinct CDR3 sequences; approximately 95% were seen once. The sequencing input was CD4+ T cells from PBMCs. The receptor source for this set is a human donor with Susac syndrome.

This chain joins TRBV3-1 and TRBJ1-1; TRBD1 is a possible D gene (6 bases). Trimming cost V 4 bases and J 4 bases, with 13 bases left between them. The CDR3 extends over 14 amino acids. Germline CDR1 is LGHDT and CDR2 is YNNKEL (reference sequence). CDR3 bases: TGTGCCAGCAGCCGATTACAGGGTCTCACTGAAGCTTTCTTT. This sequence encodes CASSRLQGLTEAFF.

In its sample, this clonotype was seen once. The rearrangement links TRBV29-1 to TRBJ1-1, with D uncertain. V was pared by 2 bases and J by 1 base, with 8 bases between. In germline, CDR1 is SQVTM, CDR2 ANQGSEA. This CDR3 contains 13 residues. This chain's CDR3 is CSVEPQPNTEAFF. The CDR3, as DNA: TGCAGCGTTGAACCCCAGCCGAACACTGAAGCTTTCTTT.

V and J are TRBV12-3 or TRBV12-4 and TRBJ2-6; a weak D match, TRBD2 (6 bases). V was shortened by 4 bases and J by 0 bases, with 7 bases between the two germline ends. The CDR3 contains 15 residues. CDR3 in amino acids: CASSWGGSGANVLTF. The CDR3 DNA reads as TGTGCCAGCAGTTGGGGAGGCTCTGGGGCCAACGTCCTGACTTTC.

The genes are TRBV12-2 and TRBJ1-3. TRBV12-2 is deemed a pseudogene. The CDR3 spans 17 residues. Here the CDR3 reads CASRPNSREGSGNTIYF. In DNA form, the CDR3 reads TGTGCAAGTCGCCCGAACTCGCGGGAGGGCTCTGGAAACACCATATATTTT.

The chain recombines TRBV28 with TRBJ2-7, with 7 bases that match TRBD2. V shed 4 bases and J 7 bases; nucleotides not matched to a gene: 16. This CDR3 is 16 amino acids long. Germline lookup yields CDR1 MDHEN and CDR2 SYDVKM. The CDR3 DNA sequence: TGTGCCAGCAGTTCATCCAGTTCAGGGAGGGCTCGAGAGCAGTACTTC. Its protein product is CASSSSSSGRAREQYF.